A selection of T cell receptor beta chains follows, all from one sample in a study of beta chain features in type 1 diabetes. Generated by immunoSEQ multiplex PCR, the TCRdb table keeps only in-frame clones and is missing some. The sample lists hundreds of thousands of clones, over 11% occurring once. The specimen sequenced was naive CD4+ T cells from blood. The receptors here all came from a man between 18 and 35 years old with type 1 diabetes. Each CDR3 is given with its conserved first and last residue. D genes are given only for firm matches. The size of a clone is reported for some rows only, either as once, few or many, or as a class for expanded clones.

V: TRBV9
D: TRBD2
J: TRBJ2-1
size: .
CDR3: CASSVGADRGAYNEQFF
DNA: TGTGCCAGCAGCGTCGGCGCGGACCGGGGGGCCTACAATGAGCAGTTCTTC

V: TRBV19
D: .
J: TRBJ1-2
size: few
CDR3: CASSPTANYGYTF
DNA: TGTGCCAGTAGTCCGACAGCTAACTATGGCTACACCTTC

V: TRBV18
D: .
J: TRBJ2-5
size: few
CDR3: CASSPDIQETQYF
DNA: TGTGCCAGCTCACCGGACATTCAAGAGACCCAGTACTTC

V: TRBV5-1
D: TRBD1
J: TRBJ1-2
size: few
CDR3: CASGPGGAYVSGYTF
DNA: TGCGCCAGCGGTCCAGGGGGCGCATACGTCAGTGGCTACACCTTC

V: TRBV20-1
D: TRBD2
J: TRBJ2-7
size: .
CDR3: CSARGGVEQYF
DNA: TGCAGTGCTAGGGGAGGGGTCGAGCAGTACTTC

V: TRBV30
D: .
J: TRBJ2-1
size: few
CDR3: CAWSTLRTFLARNEQFF
DNA: TGTGCCTGGAGTACCCTCCGGACTTTCTTAGCTAGGAATGAGCAGTTCTTC

V: TRBV6-6
D: .
J: TRBJ2-4
size: .
CDR3: CASSYGRGKNIQYF
DNA: TGTGCCAGCAGTTACGGTCGCGGCAAAAACATTCAGTACTTC

V: TRBV9
D: TRBD2
J: TRBJ2-1
size: .
CDR3: CASSLRTSGDNEQFF
DNA: TGTGCCAGCAGCCTCCGGACTAGCGGGGACAATGAGCAGTTCTTC

V: TRBV30
D: TRBD1
J: TRBJ2-7
size: few
CDR3: CAWSVLSGGLPEQYF
DNA: TGTGCCTGGAGTGTACTGTCAGGGGGTCTTCCCGAGCAGTACTTC

V: TRBV9
D: TRBD2
J: TRBJ2-3
size: .
CDR3: CASSPRTSYTDTQYF
DNA: TGTGCCAGCAGCCCACGGACTAGCTACACAGATACGCAGTATTTT

V: TRBV9
D: TRBD1
J: TRBJ1-5
size: few
CDR3: CASSAGGTGVFQPQHF
DNA: TGTGCCAGCAGCGCCGGCGGGACAGGGGTCTTTCAGCCCCAGCATTTT

V: TRBV30
D: .
J: TRBJ2-5
size: once
CDR3: CAWSLSETQYF
DNA: TGTGCCTGGAGTTTGTCGGAGACCCAGTACTTC

V: TRBV6-5
D: .
J: TRBJ1-3
size: .
CDR3: CASSSRTDSGNTIYF
DNA: TGTGCCAGCAGTTCCCGGACAGACTCTGGAAACACCATATATTTT

V: TRBV30
D: .
J: TRBJ1-2
size: .
CDR3: CAWSVIYGYTF
DNA: TGTGCCTGGAGTGTAATCTATGGCTACACCTTC

V: TRBV4-3
D: TRBD1
J: TRBJ1-2
size: .
CDR3: CASSHRTGSGYTF
DNA: TGCGCCAGCAGCCATAGGACAGGGAGTGGCTACACCTTC

V: TRBV27
D: TRBD2
J: TRBJ2-7
size: few
CDR3: CASVIAGMGYEQYF
DNA: TGTGCCAGCGTAATAGCGGGAATGGGTTACGAGCAGTACTTC